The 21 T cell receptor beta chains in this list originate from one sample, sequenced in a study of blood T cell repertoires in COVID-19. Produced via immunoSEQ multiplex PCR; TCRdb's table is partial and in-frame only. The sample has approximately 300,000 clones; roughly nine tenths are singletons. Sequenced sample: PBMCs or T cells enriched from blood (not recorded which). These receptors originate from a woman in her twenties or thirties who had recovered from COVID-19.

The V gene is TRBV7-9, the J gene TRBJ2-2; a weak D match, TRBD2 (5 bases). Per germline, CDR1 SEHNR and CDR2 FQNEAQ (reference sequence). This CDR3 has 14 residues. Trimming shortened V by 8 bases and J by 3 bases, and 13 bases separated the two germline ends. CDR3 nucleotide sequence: TGTGCCAGCCGGCTAGAGGGAGACACCGGGGAGCTGTTTTTT. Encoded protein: CASRLEGDTGELFF.

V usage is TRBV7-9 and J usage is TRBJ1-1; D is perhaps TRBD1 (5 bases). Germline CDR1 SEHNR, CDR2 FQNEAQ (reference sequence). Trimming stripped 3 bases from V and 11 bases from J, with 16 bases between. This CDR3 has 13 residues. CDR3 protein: CASSLGGSATAFF. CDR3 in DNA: TGTGCCAGCAGCTTGGGGGGGTCGGCAACGGCTTTCTTT.

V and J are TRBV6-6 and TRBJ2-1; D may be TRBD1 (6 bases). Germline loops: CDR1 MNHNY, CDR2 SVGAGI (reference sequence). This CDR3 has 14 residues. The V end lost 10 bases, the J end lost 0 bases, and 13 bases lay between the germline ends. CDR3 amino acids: CATGEAVSYNEQFF. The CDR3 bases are TGTGCCACAGGGGAAGCAGTCTCCTACAATGAGCAGTTCTTC.

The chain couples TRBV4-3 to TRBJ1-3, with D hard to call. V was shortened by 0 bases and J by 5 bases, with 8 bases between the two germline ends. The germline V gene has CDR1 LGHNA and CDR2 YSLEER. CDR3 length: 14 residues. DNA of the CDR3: TGCGCCAGCAGCCAAGATATCGGGAGAAACACCATATATTTT. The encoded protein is CASSQDIGRNTIYF.

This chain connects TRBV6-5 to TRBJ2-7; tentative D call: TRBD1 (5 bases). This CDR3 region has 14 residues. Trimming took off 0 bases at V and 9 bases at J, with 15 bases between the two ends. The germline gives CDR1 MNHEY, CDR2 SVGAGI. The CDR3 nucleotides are TGTGCCAGCAGTTACTCGGTGACAGATAAAATGCAGTACTTC. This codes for CASSYSVTDKMQYF.

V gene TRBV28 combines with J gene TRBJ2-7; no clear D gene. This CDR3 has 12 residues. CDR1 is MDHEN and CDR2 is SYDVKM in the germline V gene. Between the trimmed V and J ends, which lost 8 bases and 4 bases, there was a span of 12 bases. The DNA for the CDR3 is TGTGCCAGCTGTAACTATGGATACGAGCAGTACTTC. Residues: CASCNYGYEQYF.

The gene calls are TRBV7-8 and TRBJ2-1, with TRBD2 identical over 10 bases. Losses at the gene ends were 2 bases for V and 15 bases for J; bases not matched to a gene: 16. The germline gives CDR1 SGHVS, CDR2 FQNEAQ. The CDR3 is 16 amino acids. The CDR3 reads CASSLMEREGQRIWFF. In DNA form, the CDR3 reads TGTGCCAGCAGCTTAATGGAGCGGGAGGGCCAGCGAATCTGGTTCTTC.

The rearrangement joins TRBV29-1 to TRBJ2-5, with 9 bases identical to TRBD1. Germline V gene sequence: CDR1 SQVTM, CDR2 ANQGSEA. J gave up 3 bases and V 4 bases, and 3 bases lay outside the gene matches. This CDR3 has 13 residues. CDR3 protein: CSVVWTGEETQYF. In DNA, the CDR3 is TGCAGCGTTGTTTGGACAGGGGAAGAGACCCAGTACTTC.

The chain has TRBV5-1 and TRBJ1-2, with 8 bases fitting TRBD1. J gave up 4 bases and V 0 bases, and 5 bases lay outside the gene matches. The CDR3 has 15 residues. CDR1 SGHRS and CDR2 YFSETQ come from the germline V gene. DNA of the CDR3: TGCGCCAGCAGCTTGGAGACAGGGGATAGCTATGGCTACACCTTC. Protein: CASSLETGDSYGYTF.

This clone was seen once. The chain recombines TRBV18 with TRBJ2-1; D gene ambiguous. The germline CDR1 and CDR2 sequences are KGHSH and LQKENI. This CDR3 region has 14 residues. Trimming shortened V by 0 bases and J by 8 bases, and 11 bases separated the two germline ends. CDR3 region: CASSPPFPLDEQFF. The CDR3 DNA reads TGTGCCAGCTCACCACCTTTTCCACTCGATGAGCAGTTCTTC.

This CDR3 reads CASSSTSGRGEQFF. The DNA for the CDR3 is TGTGCCAGCAGCTCCACTAGCGGGAGAGGGGAGCAGTTCTTC. This chain links TRBV2 with TRBJ2-1; 11 nucleotides line up with TRBD2. The V gene's germline CDR1 is SNHLY and CDR2 FYNNEI. The CDR3 is 14 residues long. Germline trimming cut 6 bases from V and 10 bases from J; bases unmatched to any gene: 8.

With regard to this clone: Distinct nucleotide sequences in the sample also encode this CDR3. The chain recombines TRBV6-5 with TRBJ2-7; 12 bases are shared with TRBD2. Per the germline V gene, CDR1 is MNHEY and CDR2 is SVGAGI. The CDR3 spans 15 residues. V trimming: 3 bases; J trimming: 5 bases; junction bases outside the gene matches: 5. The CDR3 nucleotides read TGTGCCAGCAGTTATCAACTAGCGGGAGGCCACGAGCAGTACTTC. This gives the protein CASSYQLAGGHEQYF.

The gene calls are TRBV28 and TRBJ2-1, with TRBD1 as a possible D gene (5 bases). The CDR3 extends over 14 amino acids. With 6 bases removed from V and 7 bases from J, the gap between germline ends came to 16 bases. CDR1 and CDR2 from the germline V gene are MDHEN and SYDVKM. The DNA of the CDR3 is TGTGCCAGCAGAACCTGGGGCAGCACGAATGAGCAGTTCTTC. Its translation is CASRTWGSTNEQFF.

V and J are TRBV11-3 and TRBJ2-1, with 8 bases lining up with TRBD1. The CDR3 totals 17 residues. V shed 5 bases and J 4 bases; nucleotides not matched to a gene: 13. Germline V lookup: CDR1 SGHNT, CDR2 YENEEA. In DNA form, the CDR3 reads TGTGCCAGCAGCCCCCGATCCGGACAGGGACAGTACAATGAGCAGTTCTTC. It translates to CASSPRSGQGQYNEQFF.

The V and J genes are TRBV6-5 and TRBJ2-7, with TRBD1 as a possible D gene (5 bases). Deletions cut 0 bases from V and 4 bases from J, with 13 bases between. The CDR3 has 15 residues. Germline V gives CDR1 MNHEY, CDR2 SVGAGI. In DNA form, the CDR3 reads TGTGCCAGCAGTTACTCGCGTGGGGCAGAGTACGAGCAGTACTTC. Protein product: CASSYSRGAEYEQYF.

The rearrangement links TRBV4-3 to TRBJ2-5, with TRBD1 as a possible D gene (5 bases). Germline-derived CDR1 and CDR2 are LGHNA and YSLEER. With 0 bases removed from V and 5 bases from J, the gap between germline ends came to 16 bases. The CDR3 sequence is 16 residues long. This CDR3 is CASSQDQGAGMETQYF. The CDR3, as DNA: TGCGCCAGCAGCCAAGATCAAGGGGCAGGCATGGAGACCCAGTACTTC.

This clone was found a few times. The CDR3 nucleotides read TGTGCCAGCAGTCCCGGGACAGGAAACACCATATATTTT. It translates to CASSPGTGNTIYF. The V call is TRBV27, the J call TRBJ1-3; a possible D gene is TRBD1 (6 bases). The CDR3 totals 13 residues. The V end lost 5 bases, the J end lost 4 bases, and 9 bases lay between the germline ends. Germline CDR1 is MNHEY and CDR2 is SMNVEV (reference sequence).

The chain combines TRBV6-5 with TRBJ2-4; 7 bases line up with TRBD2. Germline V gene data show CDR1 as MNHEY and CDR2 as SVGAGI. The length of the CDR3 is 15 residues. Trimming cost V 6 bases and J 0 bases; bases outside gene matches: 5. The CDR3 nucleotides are TGTGCCAGCAGCCCACGGGAGGCAGCCAAAAACATTCAGTACTTC. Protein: CASSPREAAKNIQYF.

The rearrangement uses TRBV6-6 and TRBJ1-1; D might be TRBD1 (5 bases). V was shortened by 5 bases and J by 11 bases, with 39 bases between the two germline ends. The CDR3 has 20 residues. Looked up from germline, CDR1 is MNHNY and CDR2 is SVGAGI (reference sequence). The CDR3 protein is CASSRHDTRAFPTDVAFAFF. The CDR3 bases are TGTGCCAGCAGTCGCCATGATACCAGGGCTTTTCCAACAGACGTAGCTTTTGCTTTCTTT.

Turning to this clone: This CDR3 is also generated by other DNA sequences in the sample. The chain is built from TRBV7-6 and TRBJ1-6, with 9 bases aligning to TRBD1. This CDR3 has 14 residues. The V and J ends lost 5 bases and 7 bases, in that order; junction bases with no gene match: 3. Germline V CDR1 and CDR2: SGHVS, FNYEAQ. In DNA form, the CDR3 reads TGTGCCAGCAGCCCGGGACAGGGAAATTCACCCCTCCACTTT. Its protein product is CASSPGQGNSPLHF.

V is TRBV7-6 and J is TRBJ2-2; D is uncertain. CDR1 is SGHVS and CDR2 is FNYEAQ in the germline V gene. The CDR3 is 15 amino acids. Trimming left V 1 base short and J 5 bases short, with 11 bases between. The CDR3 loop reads CASSLVAVGTGELFF. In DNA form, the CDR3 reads TGTGCCAGCAGCTTAGTGGCGGTTGGAACCGGGGAGCTGTTTTTT.